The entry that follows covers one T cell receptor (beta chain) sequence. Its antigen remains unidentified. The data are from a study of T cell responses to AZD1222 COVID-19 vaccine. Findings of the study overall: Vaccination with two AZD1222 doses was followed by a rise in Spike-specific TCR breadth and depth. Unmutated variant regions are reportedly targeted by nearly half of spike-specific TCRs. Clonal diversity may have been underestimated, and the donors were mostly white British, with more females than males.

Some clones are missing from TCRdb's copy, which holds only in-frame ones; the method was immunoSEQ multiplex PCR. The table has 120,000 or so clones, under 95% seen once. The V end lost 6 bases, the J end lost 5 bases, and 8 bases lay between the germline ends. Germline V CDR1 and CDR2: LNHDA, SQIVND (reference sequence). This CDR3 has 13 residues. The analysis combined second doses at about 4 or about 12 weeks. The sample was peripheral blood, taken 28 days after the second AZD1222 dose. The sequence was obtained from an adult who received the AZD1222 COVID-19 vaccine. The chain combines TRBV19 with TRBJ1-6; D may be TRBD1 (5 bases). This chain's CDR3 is CASSGADNSPLHF. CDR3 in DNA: TGTGCCAGTAGCGGGGCCGATAATTCACCCCTCCACTTT.